The present TCR beta chain was sequenced within a study of T-cell reconstitution after alpha-beta-depleted transplantation in children. Notes on the study in general: The authors attributed T-cell counts and diversity one year after transplant mostly to newly produced T cells. Reportedly, roughly two months post-transplant, alpha-beta T cells arose from several hundred expanded graft clones.

Unique molecular identifiers were incorporated when the TCRbeta library was constructed. TCRdb re-called the PCR reads through MiXCR, storing one row per CDR3 protein. The data contain more than 400,000 distinct CDR3 sequences, over 40% of them singletons. About this clonotype: The antigen remains unidentified.

Trimming left V 6 bases short and J 5 bases short, with 13 bases between. The CDR3 runs to 13 residues. Looked up from germline, CDR1 is SEHNR and CDR2 is FQNEAQ (reference sequence). Sequencing used PBMCs, obtained before TCRalphabeta/CD19-depleted stem cell transplant. The chain joins TRBV7-9 to TRBJ2-5; no clear D gene. This TCR was recovered from a girl aged 2-10 years with aplastic anemia, due to receive a stem cell transplant. The DNA for the CDR3 is TGTGCCAGCAGGTCCTCCCTGGAGGAGACCCAGTACTTC. Translating it yields CASRSSLEETQYF.